This entry features one T cell receptor beta chain sequence. Antigen: not known. Use of 60 Vbeta and 13 Jbeta primers characterized the PCR. Generated by immunoSEQ multiplex PCR, the TCRdb table keeps only in-frame clones and is missing some. The table records fewer than 200,000 clones, around 79% of them present only once. The sample is drawn from a study of cytomegalovirus exposure and HLA in healthy donors. Study-wide background: One earlier analysis, a look at about 179 million T cells, found some 100 million unique TCR beta sequences. Regarding the study as a whole: Sequencing depth across donors, presence/absence analyses assumed, was roughly uniform. The study put 150 or so TCR beta chains on its list as cytomegalovirus-associated.

The source of this sequence is a woman between 45 and 60 years old in good health and CMV-seropositive. Material for sequencing was PBMCs.

CDR3 in amino acids: CASSPSAETGGTQYF. The CDR3 coding sequence is TGTGCCAGCTCACCTTCGGCCGAGACAGGGGGGACCCAGTACTTC. The V and J genes are TRBV18 and TRBJ2-5, with TRBD1 identical over 9 bases. The CDR3 has 15 residues. With V trimmed by 3 bases and J by 7 bases, 9 bases remained unmatched. CDR1 and CDR2 (germline): KGHSH, LQKENI.